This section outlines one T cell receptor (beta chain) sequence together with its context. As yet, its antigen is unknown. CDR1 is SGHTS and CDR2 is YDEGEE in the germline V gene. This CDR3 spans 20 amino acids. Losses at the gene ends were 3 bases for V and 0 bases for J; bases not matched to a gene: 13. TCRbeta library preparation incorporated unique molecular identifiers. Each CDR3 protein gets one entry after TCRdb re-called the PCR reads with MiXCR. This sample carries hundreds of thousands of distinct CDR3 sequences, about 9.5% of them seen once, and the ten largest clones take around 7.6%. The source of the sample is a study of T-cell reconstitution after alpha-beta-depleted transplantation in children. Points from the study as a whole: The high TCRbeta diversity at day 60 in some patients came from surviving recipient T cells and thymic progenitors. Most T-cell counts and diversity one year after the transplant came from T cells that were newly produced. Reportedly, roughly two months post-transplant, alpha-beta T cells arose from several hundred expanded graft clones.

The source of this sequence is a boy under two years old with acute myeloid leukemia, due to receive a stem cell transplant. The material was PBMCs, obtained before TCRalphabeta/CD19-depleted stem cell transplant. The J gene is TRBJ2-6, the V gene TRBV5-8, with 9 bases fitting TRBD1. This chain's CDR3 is CASSYGTGYPPGSGANVLTF. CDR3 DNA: TGTGCCAGCAGCTACGGGACAGGGTACCCGCCAGGCTCTGGGGCCAACGTCCTGACTTTC.